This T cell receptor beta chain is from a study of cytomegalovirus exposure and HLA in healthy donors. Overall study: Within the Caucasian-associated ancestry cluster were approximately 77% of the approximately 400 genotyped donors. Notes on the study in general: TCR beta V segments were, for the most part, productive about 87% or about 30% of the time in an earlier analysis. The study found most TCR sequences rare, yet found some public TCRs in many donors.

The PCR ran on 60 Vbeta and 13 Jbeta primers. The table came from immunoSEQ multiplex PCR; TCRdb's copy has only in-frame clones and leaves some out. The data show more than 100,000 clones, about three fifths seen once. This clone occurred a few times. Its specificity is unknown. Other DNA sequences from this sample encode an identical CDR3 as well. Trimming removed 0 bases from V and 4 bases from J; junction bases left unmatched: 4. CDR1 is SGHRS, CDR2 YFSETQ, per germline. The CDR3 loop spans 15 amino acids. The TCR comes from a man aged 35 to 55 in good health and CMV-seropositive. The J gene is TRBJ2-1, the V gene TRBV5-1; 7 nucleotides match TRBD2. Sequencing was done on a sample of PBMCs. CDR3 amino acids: CASSLGLASYNEQFF. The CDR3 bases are TGCGCCAGCAGCTTGGGACTAGCCTCTTACAATGAGCAGTTCTTC.